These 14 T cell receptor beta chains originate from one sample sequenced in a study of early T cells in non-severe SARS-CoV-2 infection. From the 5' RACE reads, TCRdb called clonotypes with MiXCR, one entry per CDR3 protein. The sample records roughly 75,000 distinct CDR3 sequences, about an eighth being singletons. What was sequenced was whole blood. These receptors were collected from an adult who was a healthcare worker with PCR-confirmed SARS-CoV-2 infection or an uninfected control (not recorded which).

The DNA of the CDR3 is TGCAGTGCTGGGCTGTCGACAGCCTGGAACACTGAAGCTTTCTTT. Protein: CSAGLSTAWNTEAFF. V is TRBV20-1 and J is TRBJ1-1, with D possibly TRBD1 on 5 matching bases. Trimming shortened V by 5 bases and J by 1 base, and 17 bases separated the two germline ends. This CDR3 has 15 amino acids. Looked up from germline, CDR1 is DFQATT and CDR2 is SNEGSKA (reference sequence).

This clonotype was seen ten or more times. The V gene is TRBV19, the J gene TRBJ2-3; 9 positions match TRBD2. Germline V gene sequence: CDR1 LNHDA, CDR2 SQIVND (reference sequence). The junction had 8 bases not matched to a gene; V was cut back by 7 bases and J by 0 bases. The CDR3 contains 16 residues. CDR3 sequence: CASKPSGRSSTDTQYF. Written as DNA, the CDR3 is TGTGCCAGTAAGCCAAGCGGGAGGTCTAGCACAGATACGCAGTATTTT.

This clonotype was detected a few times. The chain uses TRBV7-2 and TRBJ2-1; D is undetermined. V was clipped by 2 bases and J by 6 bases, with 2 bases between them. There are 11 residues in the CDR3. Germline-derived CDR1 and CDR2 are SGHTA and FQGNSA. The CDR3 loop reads CASSLLNEQFF. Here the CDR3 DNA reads TGTGCCAGCAGCTTACTCAATGAGCAGTTCTTC.

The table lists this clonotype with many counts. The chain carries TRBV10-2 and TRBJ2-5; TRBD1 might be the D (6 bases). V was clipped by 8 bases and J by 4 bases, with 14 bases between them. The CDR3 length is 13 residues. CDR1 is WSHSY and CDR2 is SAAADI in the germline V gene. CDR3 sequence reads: CASSTGQSETQYF. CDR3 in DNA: TGCGCCAGCTCAACCGGACAGTCAGAGACCCAGTACTTC.

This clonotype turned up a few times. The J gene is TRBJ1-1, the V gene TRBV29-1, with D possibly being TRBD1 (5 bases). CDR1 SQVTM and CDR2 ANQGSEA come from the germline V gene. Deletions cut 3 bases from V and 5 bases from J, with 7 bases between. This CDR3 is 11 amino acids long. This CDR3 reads CSVDAGTEAFF. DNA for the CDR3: TGCAGCGTTGACGCAGGGACTGAAGCTTTCTTT.

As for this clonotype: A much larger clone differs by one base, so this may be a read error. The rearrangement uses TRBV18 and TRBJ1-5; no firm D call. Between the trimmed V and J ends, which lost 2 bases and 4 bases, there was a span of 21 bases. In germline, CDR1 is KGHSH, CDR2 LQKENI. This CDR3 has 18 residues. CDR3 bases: TGTGCCAGCTCACCAACATGTGACCCGTTTGGAATGAATCAGCCCCAGCATTTT. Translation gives CASSPTCDPFGMNQPQHF. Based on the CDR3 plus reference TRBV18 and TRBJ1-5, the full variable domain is NAGVMQNPRHLVRRRGQEARLRCSPMKGHSHVYWYRQLPEEGLKFMVYLQKENIIDESGMPKERFSAEFPKEGPSILRIQQVVRGDSAAYFCASSPTCDPFGMNQPQHFGDGTRLSIL.

CDR3 in amino acids: CASSLSLLGDTEAFF. CDR3 nucleotides: TGTGCCAGCAGCTTATCTCTTTTGGGGGATACTGAAGCTTTCTTT. This chain connects TRBV7-9 to TRBJ1-1; a possible D gene is TRBD1 (5 bases). The CDR3 totals 15 residues. CDR1 is SEHNR, CDR2 FQNEAQ, per germline (reference sequence). V lost 2 bases and J 5 bases, leaving 15 bases between the germline ends.

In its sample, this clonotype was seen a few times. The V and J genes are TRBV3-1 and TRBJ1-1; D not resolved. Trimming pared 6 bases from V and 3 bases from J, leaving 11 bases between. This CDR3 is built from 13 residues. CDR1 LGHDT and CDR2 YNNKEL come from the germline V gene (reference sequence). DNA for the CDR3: TGTGCCAGCAGGGAATACGGGGACACTGAAGCTTTCTTT. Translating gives CASREYGDTEAFF.

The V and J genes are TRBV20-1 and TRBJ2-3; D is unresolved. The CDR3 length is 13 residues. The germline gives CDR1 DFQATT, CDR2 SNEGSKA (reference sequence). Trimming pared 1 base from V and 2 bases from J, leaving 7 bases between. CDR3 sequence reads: CSARVAYTDTQYF. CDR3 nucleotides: TGCAGTGCTAGAGTGGCGTACACAGATACGCAGTATTTT.

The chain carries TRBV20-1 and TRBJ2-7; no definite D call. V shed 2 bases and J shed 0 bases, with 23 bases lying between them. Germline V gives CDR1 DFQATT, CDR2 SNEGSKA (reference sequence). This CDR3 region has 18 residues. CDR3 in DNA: TGCAGTGCTAGACTCCCGTCTGGCCGTACCTTCAGCTCCTACGAGCAGTACTTC. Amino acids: CSARLPSGRTFSSYEQYF.

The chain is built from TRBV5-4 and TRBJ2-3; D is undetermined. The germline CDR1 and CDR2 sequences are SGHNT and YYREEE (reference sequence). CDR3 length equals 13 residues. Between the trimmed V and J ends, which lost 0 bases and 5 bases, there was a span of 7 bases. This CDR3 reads CASSLVPEDTQYF. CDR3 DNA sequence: TGTGCCAGCAGCTTGGTTCCGGAAGATACGCAGTATTTT.

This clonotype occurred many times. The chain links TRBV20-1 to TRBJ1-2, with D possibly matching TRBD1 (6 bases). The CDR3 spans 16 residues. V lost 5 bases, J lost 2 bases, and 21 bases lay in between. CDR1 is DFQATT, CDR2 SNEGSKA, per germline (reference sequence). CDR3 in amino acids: CSAPQGEQGVNYGYTF. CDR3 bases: TGCAGTGCTCCCCAGGGAGAACAGGGAGTCAACTATGGCTACACCTTC.

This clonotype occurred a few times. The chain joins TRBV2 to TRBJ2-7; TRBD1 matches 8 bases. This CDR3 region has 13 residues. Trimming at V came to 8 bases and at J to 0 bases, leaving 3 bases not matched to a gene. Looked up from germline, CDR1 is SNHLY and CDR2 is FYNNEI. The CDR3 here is CASSGQDSYEQYF. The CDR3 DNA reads TGTGCCAGCTCGGGACAGGACTCCTACGAGCAGTACTTC.

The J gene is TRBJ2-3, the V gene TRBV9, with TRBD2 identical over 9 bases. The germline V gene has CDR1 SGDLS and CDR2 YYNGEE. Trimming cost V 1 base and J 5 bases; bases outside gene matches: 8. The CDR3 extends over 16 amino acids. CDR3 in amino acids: CASSVTLAGARDTQYF. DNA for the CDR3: TGTGCCAGCAGCGTAACGTTAGCGGGAGCCAGAGATACGCAGTATTTT.